Following are 21 T cell receptor beta chains from one sample sequenced in a study of regulatory T cells in long-lasting Graves disease. TCR beta libraries were built with iRepertoire HTBI primers and Arm-PCR of CDR3 regions. TCRdb reprocessed the multiplex PCR reads with MiXCR, giving one entry per CDR3 protein. The sample lists about 540,000 distinct CDR3 sequences; roughly 14% were seen once. Time point denoted: newly diagnosed GD, antithyroid drugs for less than 3 months. Extracted PBMC RNA gave rise to the TCR library. These data were also reused for a study on T cells in Graves' hyperthyroidism and ophthalmopathy.

This sample comprised peripheral blood mononuclear cells (PBMCs), obtained at new diagnosis, from a patient treated with antithyroid drugs. The receptors originated from a man aged 30 to 39 with Graves disease.

This clonotype has a count of ten or more. The chain employs TRBV12-3 or TRBV12-4 and TRBJ1-1; 12 bases line up with TRBD1. J was trimmed by 6 bases and V by 3 bases; bases with no gene match: 5. CDR3 length equals 15 residues. CDR3 region: CASSFGTGGRAEAFF. The DNA for the CDR3 is TGTGCCAGCAGTTTCGGGACAGGGGGCAGGGCTGAAGCTTTCTTT.

This clonotype appeared many times. The CDR3 DNA follows: TGTGCCACCAGTGACAACCGCGGGACTAGCGGCCAAGAGACCCAGTACTTC. It yields the protein CATSDNRGTSGQETQYF. The genes are TRBV24-1 and TRBJ2-5, with 11 bases aligning to TRBD2. The CDR3 runs 17 residues. With V trimmed by 4 bases and J by 1 base, 7 bases remained unmatched. The germline CDR1 and CDR2 sequences are KGHDR and SFDVKD.

This clonotype was counted at least ten times. The J gene is TRBJ2-4, the V gene TRBV20-1; no reliable D call. Trimming cost V 3 bases and J 1 base, with 10 bases left between them. CDR1 and CDR2 from the germline V gene are DFQATT and SNEGSKA (reference sequence). The length of the CDR3 is 14 residues. CDR3 sequence reads: CSARTSGAKNIQYF. The CDR3 nucleotides read TGCAGTGCTAGGACCTCGGGTGCCAAAAACATTCAGTACTTC.

The table lists this clonotype with many counts. The chain recombines TRBV7-7 with TRBJ2-1; 12 bases align to TRBD2. The CDR3 has 16 amino acids. J was trimmed by 2 bases and V by 6 bases; bases with no gene match: 5. Per germline, CDR1 SSHAT and CDR2 FNYEAQ (reference sequence). The CDR3 loop reads CASSYTSGRPYNEQFF. CDR3 DNA: TGTGCCAGCAGTTACACTAGCGGGAGGCCCTACAATGAGCAGTTCTTC.

This clonotype was counted once. A much more abundant neighbour one base away suggests this may be a read error. The V gene is TRBV7-9, the J gene TRBJ2-1, with D unresolved. This CDR3 has 14 amino acids. Germline V gene data show CDR1 as SEHNR and CDR2 as FQNEAQ (reference sequence). V was trimmed by 1 base and J by 10 bases, leaving 14 bases between them. CDR3 sequence (DNA): TGTGCCAGCAGCTTAGAGGGAAGCTCCTACGAGCAGTTCTTC. Translation gives CASSLEGSSYEQFF.

This clonotype was seen a few times. A much larger clonotype is one base distant, so this may be a read error. The rearrangement links TRBV27 to TRBJ2-3; TRBD1 might be the D (7 bases). V was clipped by 3 bases and J by 8 bases, with 18 bases between them. The CDR3 length is 15 residues. The germline V gene encodes CDR1 MNHEY and CDR2 SMNVEV (reference sequence). CDR3 amino acids: CASSFWGAGGGTQYF. CDR3 sequence (DNA): TGTGCCAGCAGTTTTTGGGGGGCAGGGGGAGGTACGCAGTATTTT.

This clonotype was observed many times. For the CDR3, the DNA is TGTGCCAGCGGGGCGACAGGGTTTGTTGAAAAACTGTTTTTT. It translates to CASGATGFVEKLFF. The rearrangement uses TRBV2 and TRBJ1-4; TRBD1 agrees at 7 bases. Losses at the gene ends were 8 bases for V and 7 bases for J; bases not matched to a gene: 10. This CDR3 region has 14 residues. Germline CDR1 and CDR2: SNHLY and FYNNEI.

Of note for this clonotype: A read error may produce the germline difference seen at one junction end. The CDR3 DNA is TGTGCCAGCAGTAGTGGACTAGCGGGTCCAGGGCCCTTC. It encodes CASSSGLAGPGPF. The chain carries TRBV7-9 and TRBJ2-5, with 11 bases matching TRBD2. The length of the CDR3 is 13 residues. Per germline, CDR1 SEHNR and CDR2 FQNEAQ (reference sequence).

This clonotype was detected many times. The chain links TRBV2 to TRBJ2-1, with D perhaps matching TRBD1 or TRBD2 (5 bases each). The germline CDR1 and CDR2 sequences are SNHLY and FYNNEI. Trimming stripped 6 bases from V and 0 bases from J, with 9 bases between. This CDR3 has 14 amino acids. For the CDR3, the DNA is TGTGCCAGCAGAGAGGGGAGCTCCTACAATGAGCAGTTCTTC. This codes for CASREGSSYNEQFF.

This sequence joins TRBV30 and TRBJ1-1, with D tentatively TRBD1 (6 bases). V lost 2 bases to trimming and J lost 0 bases, with 16 bases between them. In germline, CDR1 is GTSNPN, CDR2 SVGIG (reference sequence). This CDR3 is built from 16 residues. The CDR3 DNA follows: TGTGCCTGGAGTTTAGTACGGGGGACATTGAACACTGAAGCTTTCTTT. Encoded protein: CAWSLVRGTLNTEAFF.

This clonotype was recorded at least ten times. The chain recombines TRBV11-2 with TRBJ2-1, with D possibly matching TRBD2 (6 bases). CDR3 length: 14 residues. Looked up from germline, CDR1 is SGHAT and CDR2 is FQNNGV. Trimming took off 6 bases at V and 3 bases at J, with 12 bases between the two ends. The CDR3 DNA is TGTGCCAGCAGTGAAGCGGACTACTACAATGAGCAGTTCTTC. It codes for CASSEADYYNEQFF.

In this sample, this clonotype turned up a few times. The V gene is TRBV19, the J gene TRBJ2-2; either TRBD1 or TRBD2 may supply D (5 bases each). The V gene's germline CDR1 is LNHDA and CDR2 SQIVND (reference sequence). CDR3 size: 14 residues. The V end lost 5 bases, the J end lost 3 bases, and 10 bases lay between the germline ends. This CDR3 reads CASSEGFHTGELFF. The CDR3 DNA follows: TGTGCCAGTAGTGAGGGGTTCCACACCGGGGAGCTGTTTTTT.

Details on this clonotype: With a far larger clone one base away, a read error is the likely cause. The chain is built from TRBV28 and TRBJ2-5, with 7 bases that match TRBD1. Germline lookup yields CDR1 MDHEN and CDR2 SYDVKM. CDR3 length: 14 amino acids. Unmatched junction bases numbered 14, after V lost 5 bases and J lost 11 bases. The CDR3 DNA is TGTGCCAGCAGTCGCCCCGGACAGGCCTACGGGCAGTACTTC. Protein: CASSRPGQAYGQYF.

This clonotype has just a few counts. Being one base from a much bigger clone, this may be a read error. The gene calls are TRBV12-3 or TRBV12-4 and TRBJ1-5, with D perhaps TRBD1 (5 bases). The CDR3 spans 15 residues. DNA of the CDR3: TGTACCAGCAGTTTTACCAGGGCCGGCAATCAGCCCCAGCATTTT. This translates into CTSSFTRAGNQPQHF.

The chain is built from TRBV29-1 and TRBJ1-2; 8 bases are shared with TRBD1. The V and J ends lost 5 bases and 5 bases, in that order; junction bases with no gene match: 7. The CDR3 has 13 amino acids. From germline, CDR1 is SQVTM and CDR2 ANQGSEA. Here the CDR3 reads CSVPGTGNYGYTF. CDR3 DNA sequence: TGCAGCGTTCCCGGGACAGGCAATTATGGCTACACCTTC.

This clonotype was counted many times. CDR3 region: CSVEDLVASGTPQETQYF. The CDR3 bases are TGCAGCGTTGAAGATCTGGTGGCTAGCGGGACCCCCCAAGAGACCCAGTACTTC. The V gene is TRBV29-1, the J gene TRBJ2-5; 9 positions agree with TRBD2. Germline assignment: CDR1 SQVTM and CDR2 ANQGSEA. V gave up 0 bases and J gave up 1 base; unmatched junction bases: 12. This CDR3 has 18 residues.

The genes are TRBV19 and TRBJ1-1; D call uncertain. V was pared by 5 bases and J by 11 bases, with 18 bases between. CDR1 and CDR2 from the germline V gene are LNHDA and SQIVND (reference sequence). This CDR3 contains 13 residues. The CDR3: CASSAAPGYGAFF. The CDR3 region has the DNA TGTGCCAGTAGTGCGGCTCCTGGTTACGGGGCTTTCTTT.

This clonotype has at least ten counts. The chain employs TRBV7-9 and TRBJ2-7; D gene unclear. Germline V CDR1 and CDR2: SEHNR, FQNEAQ (reference sequence). The CDR3 is 16 residues long. Trimming removed 1 base from V and 2 bases from J, with 15 bases in between. CDR3 amino acids: CASSLGPAGPPYEQYF. The CDR3 coding sequence is TGTGCCAGCAGCTTAGGCCCCGCCGGACCGCCCTACGAGCAGTACTTC.

The chain couples TRBV29-1 to TRBJ2-1, with 8 bases aligning to TRBD1. Germline V gene data show CDR1 as SQVTM and CDR2 as ANQGSEA. V gave up 5 bases and J gave up 4 bases; unmatched junction bases: 7. The CDR3 has 14 amino acids. As DNA, the CDR3 is TGCAGCGTTCCGACAGGGGCCTTTTACAATGAGCAGTTCTTC. This translates into CSVPTGAFYNEQFF.

In this sample, this clonotype turned up many times. The chain carries TRBV6-1 and TRBJ2-7; 7 bases are shared with TRBD1. Germline V gene lookup returns CDR1 MNHNS and CDR2 SASEGT. V shed 2 bases, J shed 7 bases, and the junction held 2 bases outside the gene matches. The CDR3 sequence is 12 residues long. CDR3 region: CASSETGEEQYF. The CDR3 nucleotides read TGTGCCAGCAGTGAAACAGGGGAAGAGCAGTACTTC.

This clonotype appeared many times. The chain is built from TRBV20-1 and TRBJ2-5; perhaps TRBD2 as D (6 bases). The germline gives CDR1 DFQATT, CDR2 SNEGSKA (reference sequence). The CDR3 consists of 15 residues. The germline V and J ends were trimmed by 4 bases and 3 bases, with 18 bases remaining between them. The CDR3 reads CSATNPWDSKETQYF. In DNA, the CDR3 is TGCAGTGCTACCAATCCGTGGGACTCAAAAGAGACCCAGTACTTC.